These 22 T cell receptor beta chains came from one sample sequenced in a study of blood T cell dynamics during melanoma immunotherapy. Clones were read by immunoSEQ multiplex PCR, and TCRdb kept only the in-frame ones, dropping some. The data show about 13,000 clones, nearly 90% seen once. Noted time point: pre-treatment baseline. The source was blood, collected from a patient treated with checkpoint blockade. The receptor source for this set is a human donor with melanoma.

CDR3 nucleotides: TGTGCCAGCAGCAGACGTACGGGACAGGGGAACAATGAGCAGTTCTTC. It translates to CASSRRTGQGNNEQFF. This chain links TRBV21-1 with TRBJ2-1; TRBD1, the table's D call, was not compared with the DNA. TRBV21-1 corresponds to a pseudogene. This CDR3 spans 16 amino acids.

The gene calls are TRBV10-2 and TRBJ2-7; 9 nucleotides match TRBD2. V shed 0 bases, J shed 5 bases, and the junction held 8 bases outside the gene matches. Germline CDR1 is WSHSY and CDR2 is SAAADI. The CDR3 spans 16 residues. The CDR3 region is CASSESGKREVDEQYF. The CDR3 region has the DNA TGCGCCAGCAGTGAGTCGGGGAAGCGGGAGGTCGACGAGCAGTACTTC.

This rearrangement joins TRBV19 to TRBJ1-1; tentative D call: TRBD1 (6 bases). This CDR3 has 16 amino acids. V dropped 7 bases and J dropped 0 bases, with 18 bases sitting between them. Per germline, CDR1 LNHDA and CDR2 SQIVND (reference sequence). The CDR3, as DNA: TGTGCCAGTAATTCAGGGGCCAGACTAATGAACACTGAAGCTTTCTTT. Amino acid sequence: CASNSGARLMNTEAFF. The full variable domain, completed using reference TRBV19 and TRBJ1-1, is DGGITQSPKYLFRKEGQNVTLSCEQNLNHDAMYWYRQDPGQGLRLIYYSQIVNDFQKGDIAEGYSVSREKKESFPLTVTSAQKNPTAFYLCASNSGARLMNTEAFFGQGTRLTVV.

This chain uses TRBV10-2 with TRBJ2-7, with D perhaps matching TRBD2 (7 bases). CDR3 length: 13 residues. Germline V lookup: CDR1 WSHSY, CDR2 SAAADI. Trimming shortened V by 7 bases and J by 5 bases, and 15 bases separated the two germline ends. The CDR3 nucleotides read TGCGCCAGCACTTGGGGGGGCCAGGACGAGCAGTACTTC. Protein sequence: CASTWGGQDEQYF.

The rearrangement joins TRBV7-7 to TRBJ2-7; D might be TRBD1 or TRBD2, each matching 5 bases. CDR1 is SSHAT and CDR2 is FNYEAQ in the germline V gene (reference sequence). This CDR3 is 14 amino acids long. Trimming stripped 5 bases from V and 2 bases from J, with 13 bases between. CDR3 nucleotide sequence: TGTGCCAGCAGCCCAGGGACGACCGCCTACGAGCAGTACTTC. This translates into CASSPGTTAYEQYF.

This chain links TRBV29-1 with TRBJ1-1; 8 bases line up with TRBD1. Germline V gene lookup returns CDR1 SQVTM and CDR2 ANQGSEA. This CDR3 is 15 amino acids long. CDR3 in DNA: TGCAGTTACAGGACAGGGAAGGGAATGAACACTGAAGCTTTCTTT. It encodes CSYRTGKGMNTEAFF.

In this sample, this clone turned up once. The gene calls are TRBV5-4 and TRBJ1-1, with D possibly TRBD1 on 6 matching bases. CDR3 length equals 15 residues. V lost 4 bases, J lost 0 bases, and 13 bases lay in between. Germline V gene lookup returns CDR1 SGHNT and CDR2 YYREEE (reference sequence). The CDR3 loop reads CASSPKGHMNTEAFF. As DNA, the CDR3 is TGTGCCAGCAGCCCTAAGGGACATATGAACACTGAAGCTTTCTTT.

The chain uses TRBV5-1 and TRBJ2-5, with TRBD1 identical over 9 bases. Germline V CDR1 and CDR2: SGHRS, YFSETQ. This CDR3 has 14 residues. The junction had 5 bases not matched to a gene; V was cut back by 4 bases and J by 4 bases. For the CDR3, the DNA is TGCGCCAGCAGCACGGGACAGGGACGAGAGACCCAGTACTTC. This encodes CASSTGQGRETQYF.

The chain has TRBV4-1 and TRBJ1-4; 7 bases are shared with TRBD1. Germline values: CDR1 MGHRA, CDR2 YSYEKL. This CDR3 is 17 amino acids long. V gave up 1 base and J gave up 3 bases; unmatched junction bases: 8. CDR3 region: CASSQVLRRGANEKLFF. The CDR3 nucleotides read TGCGCCAGCAGCCAAGTCCTTCGCAGGGGGGCTAATGAAAAACTGTTTTTT.

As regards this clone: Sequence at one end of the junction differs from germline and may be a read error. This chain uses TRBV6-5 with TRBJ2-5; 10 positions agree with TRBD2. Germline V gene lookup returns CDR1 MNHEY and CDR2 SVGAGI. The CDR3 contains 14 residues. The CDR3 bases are TGTGCCATCAGTGCTAGCGGGAGCCAAGAGACCCAGTACTTC. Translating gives CAISASGSQETQYF.

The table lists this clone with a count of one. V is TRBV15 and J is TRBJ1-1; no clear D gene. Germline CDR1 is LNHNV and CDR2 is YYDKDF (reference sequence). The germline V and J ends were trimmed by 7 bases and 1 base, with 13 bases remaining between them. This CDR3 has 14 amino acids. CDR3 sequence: CATISSRPNTEAFF. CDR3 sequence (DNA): TGTGCCACCATCTCGAGTCGACCGAACACTGAAGCTTTCTTT. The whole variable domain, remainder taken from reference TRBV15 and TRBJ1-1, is DAMVIQNPRYQVTQFGKPVTLSCSQTLNHNVMYWYQQKSSQAPKLLFHYYDKDFNNEADTPDNFQSRRPNTSFCFLDIRSPGLGDTAMYLCATISSRPNTEAFFGQGTRLTVV.

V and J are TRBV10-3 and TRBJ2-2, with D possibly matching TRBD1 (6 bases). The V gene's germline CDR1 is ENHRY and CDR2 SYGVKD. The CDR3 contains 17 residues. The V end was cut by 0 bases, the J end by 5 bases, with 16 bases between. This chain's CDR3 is CAISESVGQGGTGELFF. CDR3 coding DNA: TGTGCCATCAGTGAGTCGGTCGGACAAGGGGGTACCGGGGAGCTGTTTTTT.

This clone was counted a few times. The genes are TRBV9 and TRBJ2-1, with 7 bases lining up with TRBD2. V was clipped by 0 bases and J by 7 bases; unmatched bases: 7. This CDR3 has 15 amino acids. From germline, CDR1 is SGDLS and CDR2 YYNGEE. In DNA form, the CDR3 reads TGTGCCAGCAGCGTAGAGGCGGGAGTAAGTAATGAGCAGTTCTTC. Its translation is CASSVEAGVSNEQFF.

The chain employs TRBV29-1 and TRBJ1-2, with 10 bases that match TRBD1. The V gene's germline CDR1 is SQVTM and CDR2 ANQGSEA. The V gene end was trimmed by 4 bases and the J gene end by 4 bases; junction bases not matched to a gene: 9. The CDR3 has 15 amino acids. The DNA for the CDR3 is TGCAGCGTTGGAGTTGACAGGGGGCCCGGCTATGGCTACACCTTC. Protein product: CSVGVDRGPGYGYTF. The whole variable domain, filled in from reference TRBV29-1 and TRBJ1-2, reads SAVISQKPSRDICQRGTSLTIQCQVDSQVTMMFWYRQQPGQSLTLIATANQGSEATYESGFVIDKFPISRPNLTFSTLTVSNMSPEDSSIYLCSVGVDRGPGYGYTFGSGTRLTVV.

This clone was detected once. CDR3 sequence (DNA): TGTGCCAGCAGCTCGACGGACAGCTACGAGCAGTACTTC. This encodes CASSSTDSYEQYF. V is TRBV9 and J is TRBJ2-7; the D gene is possibly TRBD1 (6 bases). The germline V gene has CDR1 SGDLS and CDR2 YYNGEE. V was pared by 4 bases and J by 3 bases, with 11 bases between. The CDR3 length is 13 residues. Looking up the rest from reference TRBV9 and TRBJ2-7 gives the full variable domain: DSGVTQTPKHLITATGQRVTLRCSPRSGDLSVYWYQQSLDQGLQFLIQYYNGEERAKGNILERFSAQQFPDLHSELNLSSLELGDSALYFCASSSTDSYEQYFGPGTRLTVT.

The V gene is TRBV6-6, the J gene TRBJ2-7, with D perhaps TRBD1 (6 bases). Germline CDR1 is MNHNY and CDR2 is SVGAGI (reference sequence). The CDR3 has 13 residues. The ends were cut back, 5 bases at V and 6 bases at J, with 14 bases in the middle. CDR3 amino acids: CASSPDRLVEQYF. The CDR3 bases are TGTGCCAGCAGTCCTGACAGGTTGGTCGAGCAGTACTTC.

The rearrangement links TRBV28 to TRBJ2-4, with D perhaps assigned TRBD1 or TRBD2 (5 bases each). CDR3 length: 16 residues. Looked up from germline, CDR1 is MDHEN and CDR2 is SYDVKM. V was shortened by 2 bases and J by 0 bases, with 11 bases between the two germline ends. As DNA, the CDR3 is TGTGCCAGCAGTTTACCGACAGCGGTAGCCAAAAACATTCAGTACTTC. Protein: CASSLPTAVAKNIQYF.

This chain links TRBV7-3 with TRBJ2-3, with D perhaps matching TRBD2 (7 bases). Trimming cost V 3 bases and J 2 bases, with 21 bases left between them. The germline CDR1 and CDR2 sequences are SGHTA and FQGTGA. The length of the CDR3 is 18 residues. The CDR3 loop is CASSFRGGAGSDTDTQYF. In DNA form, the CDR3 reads TGTGCCAGCAGCTTCCGAGGGGGGGCCGGAAGTGACACAGATACGCAGTATTTT.

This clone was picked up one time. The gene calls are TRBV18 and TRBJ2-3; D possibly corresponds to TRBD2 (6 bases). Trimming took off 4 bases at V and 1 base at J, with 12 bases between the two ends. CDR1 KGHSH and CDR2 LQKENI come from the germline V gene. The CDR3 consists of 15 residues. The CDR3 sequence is CASSRTKSGTDTQYF. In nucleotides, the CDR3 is TGTGCCAGCTCACGGACTAAATCCGGCACAGATACGCAGTATTTT.

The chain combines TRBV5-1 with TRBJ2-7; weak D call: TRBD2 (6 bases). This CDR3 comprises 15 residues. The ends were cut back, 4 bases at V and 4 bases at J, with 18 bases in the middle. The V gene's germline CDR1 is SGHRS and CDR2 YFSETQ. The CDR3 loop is CASSIRDFTTYEQYF. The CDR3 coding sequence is TGCGCCAGCAGCATCCGGGACTTCACGACTTACGAGCAGTACTTC.

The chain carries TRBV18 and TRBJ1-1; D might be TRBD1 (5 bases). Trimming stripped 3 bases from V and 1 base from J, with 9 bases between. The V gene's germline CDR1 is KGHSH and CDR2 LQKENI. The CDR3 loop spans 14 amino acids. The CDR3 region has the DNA TGTGCCAGCTCACCCGCCGGACAGAACACTGAAGCTTTCTTT. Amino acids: CASSPAGQNTEAFF.

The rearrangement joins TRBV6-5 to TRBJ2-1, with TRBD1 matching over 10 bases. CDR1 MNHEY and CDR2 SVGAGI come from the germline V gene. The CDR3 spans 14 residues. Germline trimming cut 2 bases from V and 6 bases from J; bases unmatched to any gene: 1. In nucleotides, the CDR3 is TGTGCCAGCAGTTACGGGACAGGGGTCAATGAGCAGTTCTTC. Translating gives CASSYGTGVNEQFF.